This T cell receptor (beta chain) was recorded in a study of T cell changes during pregnancy in multiple sclerosis (dated by TCRdb to the late 2010s). About the full investigation: The study examined how the T cell repertoire changed over the course of pregnancy in women with multiple sclerosis.

Ends trimmed: V by 1 base, J by 7 bases; bases unmatched to a gene: 7. As encoded in the germline V gene, CDR1 is SQVTM while CDR2 is ANQGSEA. The cysteine opens and the phenylalanine closes a CDR3 of 14 amino acids. Only the CDR3 DNA is retained, 42 bases long and in frame from the first base. The method behind the library was the immunoSEQ multiplex PCR assay. TCRdb carries this immuneACCESS record with in-frame sequences only. Its versions omit some clonotypes, under half of them owing to an unresolved V gene in the studies checked, with the rest unexplained. In this sample the table shows some 80,000 clones, less than 95% of which occur a single time. The ten largest clones add up to roughly 2.5% of the sample. A note on this clone: The target of this receptor is not known. Base-call qualities are not available, and no considerably larger clone is one nucleotide away.

The source of this sequence is a female donor with multiple sclerosis, enrolled in a pregnancy study. The chain couples TRBV29-1 to TRBJ2-1; 7 bases in the middle match TRBD2. Sequenced material: peripheral blood, taken in the third trimester of pregnancy. The nucleotides read TGCAGCGTTGAAGGCAGCGGGGTAGGTAATGAGCAGTTCTTC. Translated, it reads CSVEGSGVGNEQFF.